This TCR beta chain was obtained from a study of cytomegalovirus exposure and HLA in healthy donors. Study-wide points: Among the CMV-associated chains, three were confirmed in vitro as specific for CMV antigens. In most subjects, TCR beta sequences reportedly gave accurate predictions of HLA-A and HLA-B alleles. Donors belonging to an Asian-associated ancestry cluster reportedly showed fewer N-insertions in productive TCRs than the roughly 700-donor mean, according to what a later analysis found.

Germline values: CDR1 SNHLY, CDR2 FYNNEI. Trimming cost V 6 bases and J 1 base, with 6 bases left between them. The CDR3 totals 12 residues. Points on this clone: No antigen is known for it.

60 Vbeta and 13 Jbeta primers were used in PCR. The repertoire was sequenced with immunoSEQ multiplex PCR; TCRdb's copy has only in-frame clones and lacks some. The sample includes roughly 190,000 clones, around 82% of them seen just once. The chain links TRBV2 to TRBJ2-5; no clear D. Sample: PBMCs. The sequence came from a woman in her 30s in good health and CMV-seropositive. CDR3 sequence (DNA): TGTGCCAGCAGAGTTAGCCAAGAGACCCAGTACTTC. Protein: CASRVSQETQYF.